The sequence of this T cell receptor beta chain was determined in a study of blood T cell repertoires in COVID-19. Study in general: From T cells, B-cell-depleted T cells, or PBMCs came the material, which was cDNA or gDNA.

As processed by the authors: Counts of nucleated cells, estimated from reference gene primer amplification, were obtained. The table came from immunoSEQ multiplex PCR; TCRdb's copy has only in-frame clones and leaves some out. That table furnishes V, J and clone size, whereas the DNA furnished D and trimming. The data hold about 190,000 clones, with 84% observed a single time. In germline, CDR1 is SGHTA, CDR2 FQGTGA. The CDR3 has 17 residues. After removal of 2 bases from V and 1 base from J, the junction contained 3 bases not matched to a gene. Sequences were obtained from peripheral blood. The TCR originated in a woman between 65 and 79 years old with active or convalescent COVID-19. The J gene is TRBJ2-2, the V gene TRBV7-3; 11 nucleotides match TRBD2. The CDR3 DNA sequence: TGTGCCAGCAGCTTATTAGCGGGAGGGCTGAACACCGGGGAGCTGTTTTTT. Amino acid sequence: CASSLLAGGLNTGELFF.